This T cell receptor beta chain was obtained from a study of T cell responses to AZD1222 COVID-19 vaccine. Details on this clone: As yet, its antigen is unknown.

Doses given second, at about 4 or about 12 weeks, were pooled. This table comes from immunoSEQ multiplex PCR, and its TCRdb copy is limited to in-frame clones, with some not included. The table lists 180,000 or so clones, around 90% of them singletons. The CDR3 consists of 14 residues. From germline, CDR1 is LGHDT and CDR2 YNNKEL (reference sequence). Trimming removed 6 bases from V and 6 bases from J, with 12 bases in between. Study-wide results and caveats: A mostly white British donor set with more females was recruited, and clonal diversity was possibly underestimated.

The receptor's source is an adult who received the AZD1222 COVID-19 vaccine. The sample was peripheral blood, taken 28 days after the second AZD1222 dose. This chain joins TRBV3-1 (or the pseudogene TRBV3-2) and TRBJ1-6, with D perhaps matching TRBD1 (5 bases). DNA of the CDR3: TGTGCCAGCAGTCTCACGGGGGGTAATTCACCCCTCCACTTT. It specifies CASSLTGGNSPLHF.